This T cell receptor beta chain is from a study of monozygotic twins with inflammatory bowel disease. Whole-study findings and limits: Healthy co-twins, by inverse Simpson, had higher TCRbeta diversity than their siblings with IBD.

cDNA was produced in eight separate reactions per sample. Following a re-call of the 5' RACE reads, TCRdb has one entry per CDR3 protein and lacks DNA. The table counts around 380,000 distinct CDR3 sequences; 2% to 3% lies in the top ten. Note on this clonotype: What it recognizes is unknown.

There are 16 residues in the CDR3. Germline CDR1 SGHRS, CDR2 YFSETQ. V and J are TRBV5-1 and TRBJ1-2; the D call of TRBD1 rests on TCRdb alone, since no DNA is present to check it. The sequencing input was blood. The TCR comes from a human donor with ulcerative colitis or Crohn's disease, or a healthy co-twin of an affected twin (not recorded which). This CDR3 reads CASSLTASGDSYGYTF.